Described below is a single T cell receptor beta chain sequence and its context. In the original analysis: Reference gene primer amplification in the assay estimated nucleated cell counts. Using immunoSEQ multiplex PCR, the repertoire was profiled, and TCRdb retains in-frame clones only, with some absent. V, J and clone size derive from that table, while D and trimming were established from the DNA sequence. The data contain around 700,000 clones, about 87% of them singletons. Germline values: CDR1 LGHNA, CDR2 YSLEER. The CDR3 length is 16 residues. J was trimmed by 2 bases and V by 0 bases; bases with no gene match: 6. This sample was included in a study of blood T cell repertoires in COVID-19.

J is TRBJ1-2 and V is TRBV4-3; the match to TRBD1 covers 7 bases. The specimen sequenced was peripheral blood. The TCR comes from a woman between 18 and 29 years old with acute or convalescent COVID-19. The DNA for the CDR3 is TGCGCCAGCAGCCAAGAGCGGGACAGACTAAACTATGGCTACACCTTC. Protein sequence: CASSQERDRLNYGYTF.